Following are 3 T cell receptor beta chains from one sample sequenced in a study of blood T cell repertoires in COVID-19. Repertoires were generated with immunoSEQ multiplex PCR, while TCRdb's copy carries only in-frame clones and drops some. The sample shows 200,000 to 250,000 clones, roughly four fifths of them seen only once. Sequenced material: PBMCs or T cells enriched from blood (not recorded which). These receptors all come from a man in his 60s who had recovered from COVID-19.

V is TRBV7-2 and J is TRBJ1-5; a possible D gene is TRBD1 (6 bases). CDR1 is SGHTA and CDR2 is FQGNSA in the germline V gene. V was trimmed by 1 base and J by 6 bases, leaving 10 bases between them. The CDR3 spans 14 residues. CDR3 DNA: TGTGCCAGCAGCTTAGACAGGGTCCGTCAGCCCCAGCATTTT. It codes for CASSLDRVRQPQHF.

This clone showed up just a few times. The V gene is TRBV2, the J gene TRBJ1-3; TRBD1 might be the D (5 bases). The CDR3 is made up of 14 amino acids. The V end lost 2 bases, the J end lost 2 bases, and 7 bases lay between the germline ends. Germline V gene lookup returns CDR1 SNHLY and CDR2 FYNNEI. CDR3 in DNA: TGTGCCAGCAGTGAACCGGGGGCTGGAAACACCATATATTTT. As protein: CASSEPGAGNTIYF.

The rearrangement links TRBV7-8 to TRBJ2-2; 9 bases are a match to TRBD2. Trimming took 1 base from V and 4 from J; bases not matched to a gene: 4. From germline, CDR1 is SGHVS and CDR2 FQNEAQ. The CDR3 contains 16 residues. The CDR3 DNA is TGTGCCAGCAGCTTAGGGGGACTAGCAACCACCGGGGAGCTGTTTTTT. Residues: CASSLGGLATTGELFF.